The T cell receptor (beta chain) described here comes from a study of early T cells in non-severe SARS-CoV-2 infection. Each cDNA molecule carried a unique molecular identifier. Using its own MiXCR run on the 5' RACE reads, TCRdb lists one record per CDR3 protein. The table lists roughly 90,000 distinct CDR3 sequences, approximately 15% of them singletons. V shed 7 bases and J 2 bases; nucleotides not matched to a gene: 7. CDR1 SNHLY and CDR2 FYNNEI come from the germline V gene. This CDR3 is 15 amino acids long. This receptor was obtained from an adult who was a healthcare worker with PCR-confirmed SARS-CoV-2 infection or an uninfected control (not recorded which). The J gene is TRBJ2-2, the V gene TRBV2, with 7 nucleotides matching TRBD1. Sequenced sample: whole blood. This CDR3 is CASKTDRVNTGELFF. CDR3 in DNA: TGTGCCAGCAAAACCGACAGGGTCAACACCGGGGAGCTGTTTTTT.